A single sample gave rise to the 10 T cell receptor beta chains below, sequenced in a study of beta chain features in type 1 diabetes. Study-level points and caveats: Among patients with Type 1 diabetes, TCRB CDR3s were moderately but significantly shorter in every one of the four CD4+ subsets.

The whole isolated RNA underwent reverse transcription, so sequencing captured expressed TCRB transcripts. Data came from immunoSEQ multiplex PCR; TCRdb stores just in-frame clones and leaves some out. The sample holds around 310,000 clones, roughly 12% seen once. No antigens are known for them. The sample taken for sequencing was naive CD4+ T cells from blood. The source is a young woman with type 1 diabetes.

CDR3 sequence reads: CASSQDWAGRISRSSYNEQFF. The DNA of the CDR3 is TGTGCCAGCAGCCAAGACTGGGCCGGGAGGATTTCTAGGAGCTCCTACAATGAGCAGTTCTTC. This chain connects TRBV4-2 to TRBJ2-1; the match to TRBD2 covers 7 bases. The CDR3 length is 21 residues. Unmatched junction bases numbered 17, after V lost 0 bases and J lost 0 bases. Germline V CDR1 and CDR2: LGHNA, YNFKEQ.

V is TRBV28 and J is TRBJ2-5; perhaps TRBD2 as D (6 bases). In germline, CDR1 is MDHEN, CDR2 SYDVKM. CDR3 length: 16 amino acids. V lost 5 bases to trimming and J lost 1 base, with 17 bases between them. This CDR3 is CASSPPIGLLQETQYF. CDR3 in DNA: TGTGCCAGCAGTCCCCCCATAGGACTACTCCAAGAGACCCAGTACTTC. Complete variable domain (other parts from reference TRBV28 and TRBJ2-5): DVKVTQSSRYLVKRTGEKVFLECVQDMDHENMFWYRQDPGLGLRLIYFSYDVKMKEKGDIPEGYSVSREKKERFSLILESASTNQTSMYLCASSPPIGLLQETQYFGPGTRLLVL.

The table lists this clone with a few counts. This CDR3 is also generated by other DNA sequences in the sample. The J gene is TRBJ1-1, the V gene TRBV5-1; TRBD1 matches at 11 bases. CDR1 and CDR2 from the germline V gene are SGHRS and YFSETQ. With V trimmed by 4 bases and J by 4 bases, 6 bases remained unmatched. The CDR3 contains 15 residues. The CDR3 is CASSAGQGAGTEAFF. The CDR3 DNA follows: TGCGCCAGCAGCGCCGGACAGGGGGCTGGCACTGAAGCTTTCTTT.

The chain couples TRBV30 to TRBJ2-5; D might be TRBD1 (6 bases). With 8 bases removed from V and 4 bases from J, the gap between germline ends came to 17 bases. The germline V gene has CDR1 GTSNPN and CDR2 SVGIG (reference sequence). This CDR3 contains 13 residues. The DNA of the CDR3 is TGTGCCGGCCACACCGGGACAATAGAGACCCAGTACTTC. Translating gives CAGHTGTIETQYF.

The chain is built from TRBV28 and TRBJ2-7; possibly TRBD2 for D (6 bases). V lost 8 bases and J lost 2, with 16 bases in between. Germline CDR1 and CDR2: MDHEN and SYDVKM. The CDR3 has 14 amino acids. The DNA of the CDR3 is TGTGCCAGCGCCCAAGGCGGGGTGACCTACGAGCAGTACTTC. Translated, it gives CASAQGGVTYEQYF.

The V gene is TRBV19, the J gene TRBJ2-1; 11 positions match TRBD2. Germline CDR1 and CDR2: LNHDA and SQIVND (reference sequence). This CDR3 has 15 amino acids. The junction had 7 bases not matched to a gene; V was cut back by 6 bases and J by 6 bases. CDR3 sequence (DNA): TGTGCCAGTAGCAAACTAGCGGGAGTAGTCAATGAGCAGTTCTTC. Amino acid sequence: CASSKLAGVVNEQFF.

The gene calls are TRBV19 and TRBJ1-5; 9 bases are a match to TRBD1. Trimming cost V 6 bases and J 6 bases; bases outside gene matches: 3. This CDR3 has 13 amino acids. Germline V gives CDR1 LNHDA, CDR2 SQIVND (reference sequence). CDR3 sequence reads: CASSGTGFQPQHF. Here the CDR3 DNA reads TGTGCCAGTAGCGGGACAGGGTTTCAGCCCCAGCATTTT.

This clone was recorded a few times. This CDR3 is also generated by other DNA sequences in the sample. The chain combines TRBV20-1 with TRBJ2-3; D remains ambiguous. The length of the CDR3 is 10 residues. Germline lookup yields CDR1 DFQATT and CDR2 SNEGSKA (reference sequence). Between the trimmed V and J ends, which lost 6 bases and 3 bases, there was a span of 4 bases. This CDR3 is CSASTDTQYF. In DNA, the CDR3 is TGCAGTGCCTCTACAGATACGCAGTATTTT.

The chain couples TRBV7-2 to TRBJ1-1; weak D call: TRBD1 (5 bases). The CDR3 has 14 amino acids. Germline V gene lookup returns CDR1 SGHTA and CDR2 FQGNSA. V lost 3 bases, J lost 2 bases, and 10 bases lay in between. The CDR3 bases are TGTGCCAGCAGCTTCAGACAGCCTAACACTGAAGCTTTCTTT. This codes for CASSFRQPNTEAFF.

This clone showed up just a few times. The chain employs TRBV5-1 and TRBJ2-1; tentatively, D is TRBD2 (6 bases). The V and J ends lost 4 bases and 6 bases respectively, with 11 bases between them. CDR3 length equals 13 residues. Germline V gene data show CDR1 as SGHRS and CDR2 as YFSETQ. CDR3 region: CASSAGSSNEQFF. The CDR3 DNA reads TGCGCCAGCAGCGCCGGGAGTAGCAATGAGCAGTTCTTC.